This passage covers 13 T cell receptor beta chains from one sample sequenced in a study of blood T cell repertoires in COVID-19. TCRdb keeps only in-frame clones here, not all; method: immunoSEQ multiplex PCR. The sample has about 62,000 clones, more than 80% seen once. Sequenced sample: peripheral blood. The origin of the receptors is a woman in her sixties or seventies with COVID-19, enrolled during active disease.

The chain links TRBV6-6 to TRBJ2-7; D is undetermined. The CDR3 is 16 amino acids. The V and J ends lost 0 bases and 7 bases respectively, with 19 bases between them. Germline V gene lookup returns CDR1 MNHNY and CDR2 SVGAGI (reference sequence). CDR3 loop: CASSYSTETGSREQYF. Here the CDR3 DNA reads TGTGCCAGCAGTTACTCGACGGAGACTGGGTCAAGGGAGCAGTACTTC.

CDR3 protein: CASSLAAENTEAFF. The CDR3 nucleotides read TGCGCCAGCAGCTTGGCCGCAGAGAACACTGAAGCTTTCTTT. This sequence joins TRBV5-1 and TRBJ1-1; D ambiguous. Germline V gives CDR1 SGHRS, CDR2 YFSETQ. CDR3 length: 14 amino acids. V was trimmed by 0 bases and J by 1 base, leaving 7 bases between them.

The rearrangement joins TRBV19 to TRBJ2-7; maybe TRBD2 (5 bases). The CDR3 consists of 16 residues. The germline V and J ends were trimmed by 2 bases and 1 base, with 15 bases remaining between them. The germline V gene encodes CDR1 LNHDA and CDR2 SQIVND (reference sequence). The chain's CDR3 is CASSIRASFTSYEQYF. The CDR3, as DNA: TGTGCCAGTAGTATAAGGGCTAGCTTTACGTCCTACGAGCAGTACTTC.

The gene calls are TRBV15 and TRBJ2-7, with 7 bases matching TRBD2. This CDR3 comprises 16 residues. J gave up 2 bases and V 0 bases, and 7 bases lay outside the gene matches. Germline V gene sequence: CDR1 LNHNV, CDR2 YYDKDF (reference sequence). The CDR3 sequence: CATSRDLLAETYEQYF. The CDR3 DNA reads TGTGCCACCAGCAGAGATCTGCTAGCGGAGACCTACGAGCAGTACTTC.

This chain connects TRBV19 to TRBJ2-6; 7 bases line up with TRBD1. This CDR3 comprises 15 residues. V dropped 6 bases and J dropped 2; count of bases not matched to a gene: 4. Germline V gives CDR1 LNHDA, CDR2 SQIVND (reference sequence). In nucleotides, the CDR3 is TGTGCCAGTAGCCCAAGGGGGCCTGGGGCCAACGTCCTGACTTTC. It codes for CASSPRGPGANVLTF.

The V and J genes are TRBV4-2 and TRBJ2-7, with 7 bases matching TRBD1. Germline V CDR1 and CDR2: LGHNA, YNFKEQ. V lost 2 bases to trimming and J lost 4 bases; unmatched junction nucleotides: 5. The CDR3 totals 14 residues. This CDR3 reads CASSQSDRVYEQYF. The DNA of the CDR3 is TGTGCCAGCAGCCAAAGCGACAGGGTGTACGAGCAGTACTTC.

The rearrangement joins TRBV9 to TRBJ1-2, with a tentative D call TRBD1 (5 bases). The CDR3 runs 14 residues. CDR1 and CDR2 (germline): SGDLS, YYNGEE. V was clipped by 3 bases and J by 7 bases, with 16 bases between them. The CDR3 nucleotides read TGTGCCAGCAGCGGAGGTGGGGGGACGGTTGGCTACACCTTC. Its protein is CASSGGGGTVGYTF.

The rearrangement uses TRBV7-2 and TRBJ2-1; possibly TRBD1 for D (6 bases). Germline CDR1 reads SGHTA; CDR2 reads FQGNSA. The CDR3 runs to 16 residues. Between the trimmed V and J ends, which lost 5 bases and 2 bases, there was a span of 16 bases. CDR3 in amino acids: CASSKTGPRTYNEQFF. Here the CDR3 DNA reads TGTGCCAGCAGCAAGACAGGACCTCGTACCTACAATGAGCAGTTCTTC.

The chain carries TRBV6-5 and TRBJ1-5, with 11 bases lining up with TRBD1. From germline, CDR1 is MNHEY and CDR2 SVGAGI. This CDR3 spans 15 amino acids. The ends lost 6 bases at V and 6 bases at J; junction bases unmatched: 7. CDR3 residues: CASSYGQGAGQPQHF. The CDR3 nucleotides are TGTGCCAGCAGCTACGGACAGGGGGCAGGTCAGCCCCAGCATTTT.

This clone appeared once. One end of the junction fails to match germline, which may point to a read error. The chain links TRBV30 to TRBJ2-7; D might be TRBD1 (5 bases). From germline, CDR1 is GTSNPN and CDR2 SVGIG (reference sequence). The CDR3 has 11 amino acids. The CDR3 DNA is TGTGCCTGGAGTGTACAAGGGGTCCCCCTATTC. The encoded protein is CAWSVQGVPLF.

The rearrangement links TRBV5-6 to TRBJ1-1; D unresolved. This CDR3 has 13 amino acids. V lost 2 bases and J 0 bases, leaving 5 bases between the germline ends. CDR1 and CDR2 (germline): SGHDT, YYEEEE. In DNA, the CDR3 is TGTGCCAGCAGCTTAAGAGTGAACACTGAAGCTTTCTTT. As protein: CASSLRVNTEAFF. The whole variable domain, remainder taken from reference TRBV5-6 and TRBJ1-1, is DAGVTQSPTHLIKTRGQQVTLRCSPKSGHDTVSWYQQALGQGPQFIFQYYEEEERQRGNFPDRFSGHQFPNYSSELNVNALLLGDSALYLCASSLRVNTEAFFGQGTRLTVV.

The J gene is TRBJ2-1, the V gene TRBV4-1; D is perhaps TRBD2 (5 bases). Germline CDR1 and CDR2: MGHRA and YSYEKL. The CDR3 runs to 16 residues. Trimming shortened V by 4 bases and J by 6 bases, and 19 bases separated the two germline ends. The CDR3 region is CASSRPIARAANEQFF. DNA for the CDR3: TGCGCCAGCAGCCGTCCGATAGCGAGGGCGGCCAATGAGCAGTTCTTC.

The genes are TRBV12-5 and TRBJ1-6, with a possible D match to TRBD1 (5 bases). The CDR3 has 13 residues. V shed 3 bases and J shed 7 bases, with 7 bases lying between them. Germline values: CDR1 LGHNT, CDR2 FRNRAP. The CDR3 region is CASGLDSNSPLHF. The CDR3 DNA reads TGTGCTAGTGGTTTAGACAGCAATTCACCCCTCCACTTT.